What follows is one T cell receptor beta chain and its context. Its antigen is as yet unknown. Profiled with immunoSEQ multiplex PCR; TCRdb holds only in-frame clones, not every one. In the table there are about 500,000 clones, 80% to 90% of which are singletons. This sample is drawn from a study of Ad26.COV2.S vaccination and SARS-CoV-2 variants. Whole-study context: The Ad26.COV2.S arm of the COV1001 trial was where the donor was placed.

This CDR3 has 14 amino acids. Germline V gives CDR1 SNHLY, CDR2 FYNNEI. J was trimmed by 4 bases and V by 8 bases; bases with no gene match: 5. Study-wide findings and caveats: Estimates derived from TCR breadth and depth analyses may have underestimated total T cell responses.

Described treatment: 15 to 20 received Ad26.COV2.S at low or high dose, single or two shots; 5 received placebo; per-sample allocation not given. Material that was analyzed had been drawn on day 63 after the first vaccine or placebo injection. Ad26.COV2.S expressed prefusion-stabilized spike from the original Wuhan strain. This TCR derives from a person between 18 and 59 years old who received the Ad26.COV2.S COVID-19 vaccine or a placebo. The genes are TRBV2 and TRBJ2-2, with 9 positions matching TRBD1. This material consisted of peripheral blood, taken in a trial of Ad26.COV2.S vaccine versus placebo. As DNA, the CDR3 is TGTGCCAGCGATCGGACAGGGGTCACCGGGGAGCTGTTTTTT. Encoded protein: CASDRTGVTGELFF.